This entry features one TCR beta chain sequence. The antigen is unknown. This sample is drawn from a study of OX40 agonist ivuxolimab in advanced cancers. Study-wide background: Patients were around 83% male with ages roughly 20 to 90, mean about 65. Three patients responded partially, comprising one with hepatocellular carcinoma and two with cutaneous melanoma.

Study-wide results and caveats: Some nonresponders also had low normalized T-cell clonal expansion.

V was clipped by 3 bases and J by 3 bases; unmatched bases: 3. The CDR3 has 14 residues. Germline assignment: CDR1 MGHRA and CDR2 YSYEKL. TCRdb's table, derived via immunoSEQ multiplex PCR, lists solely in-frame clones and lacks some. The table has 25,000 to 30,000 clones, 85% seen once. Sequencing used CD4+ or CD8+ T cells sorted from blood, obtained in a trial of the OX40 agonist ivuxolimab. The chain couples TRBV4-1 to TRBJ2-7, with 9 bases aligning to TRBD1. The receptor comes from an adult with an advanced solid tumor such as melanoma, head and neck, liver or kidney cancer. CDR3 residues: CASSQTGGDYEQYF. CDR3 in DNA: TGCGCCAGCAGCCAGACAGGGGGAGACTACGAGCAGTACTTC.